The 32 T cell receptor beta chains presented below share a single source sample, sequenced in a study of blood T cell repertoires in COVID-19. The table came from immunoSEQ multiplex PCR; TCRdb's copy has only in-frame clones and leaves some out. The sample has 60,000 to 75,000 clones; roughly 88% are singletons. Sequenced input: peripheral blood. The source is a human donor in a cohort sampled during active COVID-19.

The gene calls are TRBV19 and TRBJ1-5; D ambiguous. CDR3 size: 14 residues. Germline CDR1 is LNHDA and CDR2 is SQIVND (reference sequence). Trimming cost V 6 bases and J 11 bases, with 20 bases left between them. The CDR3 loop reads CASSRFNSGITQHF. The CDR3 bases are TGTGCCAGTAGCAGATTCAATTCAGGAATAACCCAGCATTTT.

This sequence joins TRBV7-2 and TRBJ2-1, with 10 bases identical to TRBD2. This CDR3 comprises 15 residues. The germline V gene has CDR1 SGHTA and CDR2 FQGNSA. J lost 8 bases, V lost 5 bases, and 9 bases had no gene match. The CDR3 spells CASSPAGGSSYEQFF. As DNA, the CDR3 is TGTGCCAGCAGCCCAGCGGGAGGGTCGAGTTATGAGCAGTTCTTC.

V usage is TRBV6-5 and J usage is TRBJ2-5; TRBD2 is a possible D gene (5 bases). The CDR3 is 13 amino acids. V was trimmed by 3 bases and J by 5 bases, leaving 10 bases between them. From germline, CDR1 is MNHEY and CDR2 SVGAGI. CDR3 protein: CASSYEGWETQYF. CDR3 in DNA: TGTGCCAGCAGTTATGAGGGTTGGGAGACCCAGTACTTC.

The chain carries TRBV19 and TRBJ2-7, with unresolved D. In germline, CDR1 is LNHDA, CDR2 SQIVND (reference sequence). This CDR3 is 14 amino acids long. V lost 5 bases and J 5 bases, leaving 16 bases between the germline ends. Written as DNA, the CDR3 is TGTGCCAGTAGTTTGGTGGGCCAGGCCCACGAGCAGTACTTC. Translation: CASSLVGQAHEQYF.

This clone was seen once. This chain joins TRBV10-1 and TRBJ2-1; 7 nucleotides align to TRBD2. V shed 4 bases, J shed 6 bases, and the junction held 6 bases outside the gene matches. This CDR3 is built from 14 residues. Germline CDR1 WNHNN, CDR2 SYGVQD (reference sequence). CDR3 bases: TGCGCCAGCAGTGGTGGCGGGAGTGTCAATGAGCAGTTCTTC. Its translation: CASSGGGSVNEQFF.

This chain links TRBV5-1 with TRBJ2-3; a possible D gene is TRBD2 (6 bases). V was trimmed by 2 bases and J by 0 bases, leaving 10 bases between them. Germline loops: CDR1 SGHRS, CDR2 YFSETQ. The length of the CDR3 is 15 residues. CDR3 sequence reads: CASSFGGISTDTQYF. Here the CDR3 DNA reads TGCGCCAGCAGCTTCGGCGGGATTAGCACAGATACGCAGTATTTT.

The CDR3 sequence is CASSLVPNGNTIYF. CDR3 DNA: TGTGCCAGCAGCTTAGTACCTAATGGAAACACCATATATTTT. V and J are TRBV11-2 and TRBJ1-3; no firm D call. The CDR3 sequence is 14 residues long. CDR1 is SGHAT, CDR2 FQNNGV, per germline. V gave up 1 base and J gave up 3 bases, with 7 bases separating them.

This clone appeared a few times. The rearrangement uses TRBV7-2 and TRBJ2-3; 12 bases are a match to TRBD2. This CDR3 region has 16 residues. V shed 4 bases and J 8 bases; nucleotides not matched to a gene: 10. Germline V CDR1 and CDR2: SGHTA, FQGNSA. CDR3 residues: CASSSQSSGRDLTQYF. In DNA form, the CDR3 reads TGTGCCAGCAGCTCTCAATCTAGCGGGAGGGACCTTACGCAGTATTTT.

V is TRBV28 and J is TRBJ2-7, with 10 bases identical to TRBD1. Trimming removed 5 bases from V and 2 bases from J; junction bases left unmatched: 6. The germline V gene has CDR1 MDHEN and CDR2 SYDVKM. CDR3 size: 15 residues. The CDR3 region has the DNA TGTGCCAGCAGTCCCTGGACAGGGGGGACCTACGAGCAGTACTTC. Encoded protein: CASSPWTGGTYEQYF.

The genes are TRBV2 and TRBJ2-7, with 13 positions matching TRBD2. Germline V lookup: CDR1 SNHLY, CDR2 FYNNEI. V was clipped by 5 bases and J by 3 bases; unmatched bases: 7. The CDR3 covers 16 residues. CDR3 DNA sequence: TGTGCCAGCAGTCAGGGACTAGCGGGAAGGAACTACGAGCAGTACTTC. Its translation: CASSQGLAGRNYEQYF.

The CDR3 region has the DNA TGTGCCAGCAGCGTACAGGGGTCAGTGAACACTGAAGCTTTCTTT. Translated, it gives CASSVQGSVNTEAFF. The rearrangement links TRBV5-5 to TRBJ1-1, with 7 nucleotides matching TRBD1. The CDR3 has 15 amino acids. CDR1 and CDR2 from the germline V gene are SGHKS and YYEKEE (reference sequence). V shed 4 bases, J shed 0 bases, and the junction held 6 bases outside the gene matches.

The rearrangement links TRBV7-9 to TRBJ2-1; TRBD1 matches 8 bases. CDR1 and CDR2 from the germline V gene are SEHNR and FQNEAQ (reference sequence). V lost 3 bases to trimming and J lost 6 bases; unmatched junction nucleotides: 4. This CDR3 contains 14 residues. The CDR3 spells CASSLAGGRNEQFF. The CDR3 DNA follows: TGTGCCAGCAGCTTGGCAGGGGGCCGCAATGAGCAGTTCTTC.

This chain connects TRBV3-1 (or the pseudogene TRBV3-2) to TRBJ2-5, with a weak D call TRBD1 (7 bases). V was pared by 5 bases and J by 4 bases, with 14 bases between. Germline V gene data show CDR1 as LGHDT and CDR2 as YNNKEL (reference sequence). CDR3 length equals 14 residues. CDR3: CASSYLQGGETQYF. CDR3 coding DNA: TGTGCCAGCAGCTATTTGCAGGGGGGAGAGACCCAGTACTTC.

V gene TRBV29-1 combines with J gene TRBJ2-1; D perhaps matches TRBD1 (6 bases). This CDR3 has 11 residues. V shed 7 bases and J shed 7 bases, with 11 bases lying between them. Per the germline V gene, CDR1 is SQVTM and CDR2 is ANQGSEA. DNA for the CDR3: TGCAGCGGGATTAGGGGGAATGAGCAGTTCTTC. Amino acid sequence: CSGIRGNEQFF.

V gene TRBV10-3 combines with J gene TRBJ2-2; 8 nucleotides match TRBD1. Germline loops: CDR1 ENHRY, CDR2 SYGVKD. With 6 bases clipped from V and 6 bases from J, the junction kept 6 bases outside the gene matches. CDR3 length: 14 amino acids. The CDR3 DNA reads as TGTGCCATCAGCCAGGACAGGGTAGCCGGGGAGCTGTTTTTT. Its protein is CAISQDRVAGELFF.

The chain joins TRBV6-6 to TRBJ1-1, with a tentative D call TRBD1 (6 bases). Per the germline V gene, CDR1 is MNHNY and CDR2 is SVGAGI (reference sequence). The CDR3 runs to 10 residues. Trimming stripped 8 bases from V and 11 bases from J, with 12 bases between. In nucleotides, the CDR3 is TGTGCCAGCGAGGGGGGGTGGGCTTTCTTT. Protein sequence: CASEGGWAFF.

This rearrangement joins TRBV28 to TRBJ1-4; perhaps TRBD1 as D (6 bases). Trimming removed 4 bases from V and 0 bases from J, with 12 bases in between. Germline CDR1 is MDHEN and CDR2 is SYDVKM. CDR3 length: 16 amino acids. This chain's CDR3 is CASSSTQGSTNEKLFF. The CDR3 DNA reads TGTGCCAGCAGTTCGACTCAGGGGTCAACTAATGAAAAACTGTTTTTT.

The V call is TRBV3-1 (or the pseudogene TRBV3-2), the J call TRBJ2-1, with 12 bases fitting TRBD2. Germline CDR1 and CDR2: LGHDT and YNNKEL (reference sequence). After removal of 4 bases from V and 8 bases from J, the junction contained 9 bases not matched to a gene. This CDR3 is built from 16 residues. DNA of the CDR3: TGTGCCAGCAGCCGAAGACTAGCGGGGGCCCTAGATGAGCAGTTCTTC. It is translated as CASSRRLAGALDEQFF.

The chain combines TRBV7-9 with TRBJ2-2; D unresolved. This CDR3 has 14 amino acids. Germline V CDR1 and CDR2: SEHNR, FQNEAQ (reference sequence). V was cut by 1 base and J by 5 bases, with 8 bases left in between. DNA for the CDR3: TGTGCCAGCAGCTTAGACATGGTAACCGGGGAGCTGTTTTTT. It specifies CASSLDMVTGELFF.

The chain uses TRBV2 and TRBJ1-5; no reliable D call. The CDR3 has 15 amino acids. Trimming left V 2 bases short and J 2 bases short, with 10 bases between. Per germline, CDR1 SNHLY and CDR2 FYNNEI. CDR3 sequence reads: CASSETPIGNQPQHF. CDR3 DNA: TGTGCCAGCAGTGAAACCCCTATCGGCAATCAGCCCCAGCATTTT. Full variable domain (remainder filled in from reference TRBV2 and TRBJ1-5): EPEVTQTPSHQVTQMGQEVILRCVPISNHLYFYWYRQILGQKVEFLVSFYNNEISEKSEIFDDQFSVERPDGSNFTLKIRSTKLEDSAMYFCASSETPIGNQPQHFGDGTRLSIL.

V usage is TRBV7-2 and J usage is TRBJ2-2; 7 bases align to TRBD1. This CDR3 spans 15 amino acids. The V and J ends lost 2 bases and 0 bases, in that order; junction bases with no gene match: 0. Germline CDR1 reads SGHTA; CDR2 reads FQGNSA. In DNA, the CDR3 is TGTGCCAGCAGCTTAACAGGGGCGAACACCGGGGAGCTGTTTTTT. This translates into CASSLTGANTGELFF.

This chain connects TRBV28 to TRBJ1-5; D is unresolved. CDR1 and CDR2 from the germline V gene are MDHEN and SYDVKM. V lost 3 bases and J 4 bases, leaving 13 bases between the germline ends. This CDR3 region has 15 residues. The CDR3 sequence: CASSFHSTGNQPQHF. CDR3 in DNA: TGTGCCAGCAGTTTCCATAGTACCGGGAATCAGCCCCAGCATTTT.

The chain recombines TRBV12-5 with TRBJ1-3; no clear D gene. V was clipped by 10 bases and J by 0 bases, with 10 bases between them. Germline-derived CDR1 and CDR2 are LGHNT and FRNRAP. This CDR3 is built from 13 residues. Written as DNA, the CDR3 is TGTGCTATCTGGCCAGACTCTGGAAACACCATATATTTT. Amino acids: CAIWPDSGNTIYF.

Written as DNA, the CDR3 is TGTGCCAGCAGCTGGACAGCCAGGGGGTCGACTAATGAAAAACTGTTTTTT. As protein: CASSWTARGSTNEKLFF. The chain couples TRBV5-5 to TRBJ1-4; TRBD1 agrees at 7 bases. The ends lost 3 bases at V and 2 bases at J; junction bases unmatched: 10. From germline, CDR1 is SGHKS and CDR2 YYEKEE (reference sequence). The CDR3 runs 17 residues.

The chain joins TRBV5-4 to TRBJ2-4, with a possible D match to TRBD2 (5 bases). V shed 0 bases and J shed 6 bases, with 13 bases lying between them. Germline V gene data show CDR1 as SGHNT and CDR2 as YYREEE (reference sequence). CDR3 length: 15 residues. The CDR3 DNA sequence: TGTGCCAGCAGCTTGGTCAGCGGAGCAGGAAACATTCAGTACTTC. It codes for CASSLVSGAGNIQYF.

The chain uses TRBV6-6 and TRBJ1-2; D might be TRBD1 (6 bases). Germline CDR1 MNHNY, CDR2 SVGAGI (reference sequence). V lost 6 bases to trimming and J lost 2 bases, with 16 bases between them. This CDR3 has 15 residues. The CDR3 sequence: CASSETPRGNYGYTF. The CDR3 DNA reads as TGTGCCAGCAGCGAAACTCCCAGGGGCAACTATGGCTACACCTTC.

The gene calls are TRBV6-6 and TRBJ2-1; 12 positions match TRBD1. After removal of 8 bases from V and 7 bases from J, the junction contained 3 bases not matched to a gene. The CDR3 consists of 13 residues. Germline values: CDR1 MNHNY, CDR2 SVGAGI (reference sequence). The CDR3 reads CASSGQGANEQFF. CDR3 DNA: TGTGCCAGCTCGGGACAGGGGGCAAATGAGCAGTTCTTC.

V usage is TRBV6-2 or TRBV6-3 and J usage is TRBJ2-1; D unresolved. This CDR3 is built from 13 residues. Germline V gene sequence: CDR1 MNHEY, CDR2 SVGEGT. Trimming shortened V by 0 bases and J by 10 bases, and 10 bases separated the two germline ends. In DNA, the CDR3 is TGTGCCAGCAGTTACTCGGTCTACCAAGAGCAGTTCTTC. Protein sequence: CASSYSVYQEQFF.

Only a few counts were recorded for this clone. The rearrangement links TRBV28 to TRBJ2-1; TRBD1 matches 7 bases. CDR3 length: 15 residues. V was pared by 6 bases and J by 3 bases, with 8 bases of the junction left unmatched. CDR1 MDHEN and CDR2 SYDVKM come from the germline V gene. The CDR3 region has the DNA TGTGCCAGCAGAGACAGGGTCAAAGGCTACAATGAGCAGTTCTTC. Translating it yields CASRDRVKGYNEQFF.

This chain uses TRBV18 with TRBJ1-2, with D uncertain. Trimming took off 3 bases at V and 2 bases at J, with 7 bases between the two ends. Germline CDR1 KGHSH, CDR2 LQKENI. CDR3 length equals 13 residues. The DNA for the CDR3 is TGTGCCAGCTCACCGAGCAAAAACTATGGCTACACCTTC. Translated, it gives CASSPSKNYGYTF.

J is TRBJ1-1 and V is TRBV2, with D perhaps matching TRBD1 (5 bases). Germline lookup yields CDR1 SNHLY and CDR2 FYNNEI. The V end lost 4 bases, the J end lost 0 bases, and 12 bases lay between the germline ends. The CDR3 is 15 residues long. CDR3 region: CASSVGRGMNTEAFF. The CDR3 DNA follows: TGTGCCAGCAGTGTGGGACGGGGGATGAACACTGAAGCTTTCTTT.

This clone appeared a single time. The chain employs TRBV4-3 and TRBJ2-7, with a possible D match to TRBD1 (6 bases). This CDR3 has 15 residues. Germline V lookup: CDR1 LGHNA, CDR2 YSLEER. Trimming cost V 2 bases and J 1 base, with 12 bases left between them. The CDR3 region has the DNA TGCGCCAGCAGCCAAAATAGTCAGGGGTCCTACGAGCAGTACTTC. This encodes CASSQNSQGSYEQYF.